This T cell receptor (beta chain) was captured in a study of regulatory T cells in long-lasting Graves disease. Construction of the TCR beta libraries employed iRepertoire HTBI primers in conjunction with Arm-PCR of CDR3 regions. TCRdb reanalysed the multiplex PCR reads using MiXCR and keeps one entry per CDR3 protein. The data hold some 250,000 distinct CDR3 sequences, with under 20% observed a single time. Noted time point: newly diagnosed GD, antithyroid drugs for less than 3 months. Following extraction of RNA from PBMCs, that RNA was used to make the TCR library. CDR1 and CDR2 from the germline V gene are KGHSH and LQKENI. V was shortened by 6 bases and J by 3 bases, with 11 bases between the two germline ends. The CDR3 is 13 residues long. This clonotype was seen many times. The sample was also reused in another study, on T cells in Graves' hyperthyroidism and ophthalmopathy. As that study records: The study enrolled patients aged 18 to 65 with newly diagnosed hyperthyroidism of under 2 months' duration. The primer set for the first-round RT-PCR of the TCR CDR3 was HTBI.

The sample consisted of peripheral blood mononuclear cells (PBMCs), taken at new diagnosis, from a patient treated with antithyroid drugs. The chain links TRBV18 to TRBJ2-5; D is unclear. This clonotype was obtained from a woman aged 30 to 39 with Graves disease. Written as DNA, the CDR3 is TGTGCCAGCTCCGTGCACCCTAAAGAGACCCAGTACTTC. Protein product: CASSVHPKETQYF. The whole variable domain, filled in from reference TRBV18 and TRBJ2-5, reads NAGVMQNPRHLVRRRGQEARLRCSPMKGHSHVYWYRQLPEEGLKFMVYLQKENIIDESGMPKERFSAEFPKEGPSILRIQQVVRGDSAAYFCASSVHPKETQYFGPGTRLLVL.